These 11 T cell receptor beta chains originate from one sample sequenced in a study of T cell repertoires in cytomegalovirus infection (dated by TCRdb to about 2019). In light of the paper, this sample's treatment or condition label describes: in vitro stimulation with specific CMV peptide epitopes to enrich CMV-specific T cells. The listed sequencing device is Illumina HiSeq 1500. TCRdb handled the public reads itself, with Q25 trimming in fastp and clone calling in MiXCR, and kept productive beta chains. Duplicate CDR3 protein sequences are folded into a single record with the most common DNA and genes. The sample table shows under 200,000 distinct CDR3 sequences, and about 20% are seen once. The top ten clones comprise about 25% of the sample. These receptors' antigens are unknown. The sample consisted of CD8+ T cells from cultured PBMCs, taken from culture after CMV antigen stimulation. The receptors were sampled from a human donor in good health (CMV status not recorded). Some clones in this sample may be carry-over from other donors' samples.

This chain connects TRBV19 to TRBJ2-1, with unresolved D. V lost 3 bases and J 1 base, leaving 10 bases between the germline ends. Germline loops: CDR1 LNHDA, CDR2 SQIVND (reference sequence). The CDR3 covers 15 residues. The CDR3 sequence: CASSIVAASYNEQFF. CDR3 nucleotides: TGTGCCAGTAGTATTGTGGCAGCGTCCTACAATGAGCAGTTCTTC.

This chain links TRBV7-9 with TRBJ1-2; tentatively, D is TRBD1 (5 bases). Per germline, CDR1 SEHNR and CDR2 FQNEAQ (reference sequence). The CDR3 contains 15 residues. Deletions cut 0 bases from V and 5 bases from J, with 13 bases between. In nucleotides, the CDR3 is TGTGCCAGCAGCTTAGCTGGAAGGGGAGTATATGGCTACACCTTC. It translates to CASSLAGRGVYGYTF.

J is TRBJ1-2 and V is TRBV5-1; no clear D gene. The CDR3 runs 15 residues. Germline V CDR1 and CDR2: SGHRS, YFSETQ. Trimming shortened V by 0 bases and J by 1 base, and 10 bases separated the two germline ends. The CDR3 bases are TGCGCCAGCAGCTTGGAACCAAAACATAACTATGGCTACACCTTC. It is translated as CASSLEPKHNYGYTF.

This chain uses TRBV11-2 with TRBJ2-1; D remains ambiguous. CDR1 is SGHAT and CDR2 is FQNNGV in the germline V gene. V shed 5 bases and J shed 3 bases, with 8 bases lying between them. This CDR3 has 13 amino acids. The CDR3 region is CASSLGNYNEQFF. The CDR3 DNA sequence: TGTGCCAGCAGCCTAGGGAACTACAATGAGCAGTTCTTC.

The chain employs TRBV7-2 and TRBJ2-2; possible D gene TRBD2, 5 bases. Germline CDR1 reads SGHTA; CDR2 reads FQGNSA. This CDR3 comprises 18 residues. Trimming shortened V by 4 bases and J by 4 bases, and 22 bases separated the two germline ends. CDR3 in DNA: TGTGCCAGCAGCTCCTATAATGCAAGGACTGCGACCACCGGGGAGCTGTTTTTT. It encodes CASSSYNARTATTGELFF.

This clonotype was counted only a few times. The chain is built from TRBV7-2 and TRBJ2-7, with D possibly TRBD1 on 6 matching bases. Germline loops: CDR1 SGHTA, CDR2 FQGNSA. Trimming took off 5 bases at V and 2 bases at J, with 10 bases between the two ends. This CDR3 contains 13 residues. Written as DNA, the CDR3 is TGTGCCAGCAGCCAGACAGGAACCTACGAGCAGTACTTC. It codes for CASSQTGTYEQYF.

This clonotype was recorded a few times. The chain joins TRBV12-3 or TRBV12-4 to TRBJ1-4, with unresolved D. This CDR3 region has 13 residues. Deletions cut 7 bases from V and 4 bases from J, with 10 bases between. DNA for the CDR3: TGTGCCAGCACCCCCGGTGGTAATGAAAAACTGTTTTTT. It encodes CASTPGGNEKLFF.

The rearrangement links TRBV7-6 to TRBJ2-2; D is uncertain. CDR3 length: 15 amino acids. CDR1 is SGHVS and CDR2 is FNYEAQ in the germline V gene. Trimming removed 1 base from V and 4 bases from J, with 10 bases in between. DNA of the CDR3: TGTGCCAGCAGCTTAGGGTTAGAAGCCACCGGGGAGCTGTTTTTT. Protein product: CASSLGLEATGELFF.

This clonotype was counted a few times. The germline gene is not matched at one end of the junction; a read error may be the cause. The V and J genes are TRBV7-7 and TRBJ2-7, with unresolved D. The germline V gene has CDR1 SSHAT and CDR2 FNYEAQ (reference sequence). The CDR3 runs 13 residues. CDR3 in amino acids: CASSLEWGYEQYF. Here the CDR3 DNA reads TGTGCTAGCAGCTTAGAGTGGGGATACGAGCAGTACTTC.

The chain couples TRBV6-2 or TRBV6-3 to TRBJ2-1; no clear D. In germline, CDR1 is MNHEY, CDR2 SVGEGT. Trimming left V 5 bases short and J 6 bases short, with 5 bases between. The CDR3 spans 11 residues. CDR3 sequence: CASSRSNEQFF. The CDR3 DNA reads TGTGCCAGCAGTAGGAGCAATGAGCAGTTCTTC.

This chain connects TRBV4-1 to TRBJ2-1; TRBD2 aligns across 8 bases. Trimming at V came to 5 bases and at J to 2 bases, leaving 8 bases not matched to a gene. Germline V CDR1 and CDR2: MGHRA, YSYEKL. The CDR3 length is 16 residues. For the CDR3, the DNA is TGCGCCAGCAGCGGTGGGGGCGGGGGGCCCTACAATGAGCAGTTCTTC. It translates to CASSGGGGGPYNEQFF.